The TCR beta chain under discussion was sequenced for a study of T cells in Graves' hyperthyroidism and ophthalmopathy. Study-level results: Among clonotypes expanded in thyroid above 0.001, most were also found in blood. Onset of ophthalmopathy came a median 6.5 months after the model predicted it.

Graves' hyperthyroidism qualified as stable when ophthalmopathy did not progress within 18 months. Cells are PBMCs isolated from around 9.4 ml of fresh blood. Comments on this clonotype: Antigen unknown.

The CDR3 length is 12 residues. V lost 5 bases, J lost 8 bases, and 12 bases lay in between. Germline CDR1 is MDHEN and CDR2 is SYDVKM. Amplified TCR beta CDR3 regions came from RNA transcripts. HTBI primers drove first-round RT-PCR of the TCR CDR3. One entry per CDR3 protein results from TCRdb running MiXCR on the multiplex PCR reads. The sample yields hundreds of thousands of distinct CDR3 sequences, about 14% seen once. V usage is TRBV28 and J usage is TRBJ1-2; D call uncertain. This receptor was taken from a young woman with Graves' hyperthyroidism. The specimen was blood. CDR3 sequence reads: CASSEMGRGYTF. The CDR3 bases are TGTGCCAGCAGTGAAATGGGGAGGGGCTACACCTTC.